These T cell receptor beta chains were read from a single sample in a study of blood T cell repertoires in COVID-19. Data came from immunoSEQ multiplex PCR; TCRdb stores just in-frame clones and leaves some out. The sample has 100,000 to 150,000 clones; about 80% are singletons. Sequencing was performed on peripheral blood. Receptors were obtained from a woman between 50 and 59 years old with acute or convalescent COVID-19. Both conserved end residues are part of each CDR3. The D gene is left open where the match is weak. The size field is filled for only some rows; it gives once, few, many or a size class.

v_gene	abundance	d_gene	j_gene	CDR3nt	CDR3aa
TRBV20-1	.	.	TRBJ2-7	TGCAGTGCTAGACAGGCCGACGAGCAGTACTTC	CSARQADEQYF
TRBV19	once	TRBD1	TRBJ1-1	TGTGCCAGTCACCCCCGCAGGGGGTTCGGAGTGGACACTGAAGCTTTCTTT	CASHPRRGFGVDTEAFF
TRBV5-1	.	TRBD1	TRBJ2-1	TGCGCCAGCAGCTGGCCGGGACAGGGGGCGGGCTACAATGAGCAGTTCTTC	CASSWPGQGAGYNEQFF
TRBV6-4	.	.	TRBJ2-3	TGTGCCAGCAGTTGGACAGGCACAGATACGCAGTATTTT	CASSWTGTDTQYF
TRBV19	.	TRBD1	TRBJ1-6	TGTGCCAGTAGTATAATGACAGGGAAATCGAATTCACCCCTCCACTTT	CASSIMTGKSNSPLHF
TRBV5-1	.	.	TRBJ1-6	TGCGCCAGCAGCCAGAATAATTCACCCCTCCACTTT	CASSQNNSPLHF
TRBV19	.	TRBD1	TRBJ1-1	TGTGCCAGTAGTATCGAACCGGGACAGGGGAACACTGAAGCTTTCTTT	CASSIEPGQGNTEAFF
TRBV4-1	.	.	TRBJ2-3	TGCGCCAGCAGCCAAGACCAAACAGGGTTTTTGGATACGCAGTATTTT	CASSQDQTGFLDTQYF
TRBV5-1	few	TRBD1	TRBJ1-2	TGCGCCAGCAGCCAGGGGGCAGGTTCTGGCTACACCTTC	CASSQGAGSGYTF
TRBV5-1	.	.	TRBJ2-6	TGCGCCAGCAGCTCGATTACAGGGCTAGTTCCTGGGGCCAACGTCCTGACTTTC	CASSSITGLVPGANVLTF